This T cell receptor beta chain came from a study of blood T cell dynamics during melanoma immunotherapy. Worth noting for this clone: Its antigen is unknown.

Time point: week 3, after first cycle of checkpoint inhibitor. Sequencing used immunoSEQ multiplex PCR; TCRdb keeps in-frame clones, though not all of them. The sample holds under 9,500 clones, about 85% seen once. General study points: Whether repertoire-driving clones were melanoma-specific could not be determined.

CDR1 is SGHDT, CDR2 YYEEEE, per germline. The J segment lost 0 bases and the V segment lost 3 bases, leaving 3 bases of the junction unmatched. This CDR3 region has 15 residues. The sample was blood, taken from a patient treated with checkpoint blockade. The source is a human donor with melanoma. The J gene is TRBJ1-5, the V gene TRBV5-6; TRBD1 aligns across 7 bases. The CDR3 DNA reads TGTGCCAGCAGCTCGACAGGGCATAGCAATCAGCCCCAGCATTTT. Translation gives CASSSTGHSNQPQHF.